This record covers a single TCR beta chain. Antigen specificity is unknown. The germline V gene encodes CDR1 MGHRA and CDR2 YSYEKL. CDR3 length: 16 residues. V was pared by 0 bases and J by 2 bases, with 11 bases between. As every portion of the isolated RNA was reverse transcribed, the sequencing read expressed TCRB transcripts. This table comes from immunoSEQ multiplex PCR, and its TCRdb copy is limited to in-frame clones, with some not included. Of roughly 150,000 clones in the sample, 7% to 9.5% are singletons; the top ten hold 0.7%. This specimen belongs to a study of beta chain features in type 1 diabetes. Study at large: Researchers looked at around 100 million sorted cells across all samples. Study-wide results and limits: Across all four CD4+ subsets, people with type 1 diabetes showed modestly shorter TCRB CDR3s.

Sorted populations all had greater than 98% purity. Sequencing was done on a sample of central memory CD4+ T cells from blood. The chain carries TRBV4-1 and TRBJ2-1; a weak D match, TRBD2 (5 bases). The source of this sequence is a woman aged 25-40 years with type 1 diabetes. DNA of the CDR3: TGCGCCAGCAGCCAAGAGGCTAGCCTGACCTACAATGAGCAGTTCTTC. The encoded protein is CASSQEASLTYNEQFF.